The present T cell receptor beta chain was sequenced within a study of T-cell memory formation after mild COVID-19. Turning to the study itself: The study found TCR clusters largely donor specific. Study-level points and caveats: CD4/CD8 balance held among clones contracting day 15 to 85, and later expanders leaned CD4+. Some clones that responded were present in memory (sampled pre-infection), which suggests cross-reactive memory joined.

Using constant-segment primers, 5'RACE produced TCR alpha and TCR beta cDNA libraries carrying sample barcodes and UMIs. Each CDR3 protein is one row after TCRdb ran MiXCR on the 5' RACE reads. The sample shows hundreds of thousands of distinct CDR3 sequences, 7% to 10% of them seen only once. This clonotype appeared many times. What it binds is unknown. The CDR3 extends over 13 amino acids. V lost 3 bases, J lost 5 bases, and 2 bases stayed unmatched. Germline CDR1 ENHRY, CDR2 SYGVKD. This TCR derives from a man aged 18 to 30 who had mild COVID-19 (a few samples of this study predate the infection). Cell type and time point are not known. The specimen was PBMCs or a T cell subset sorted from them (not recorded which). The chain links TRBV10-3 to TRBJ2-5, with 8 bases fitting TRBD1. The CDR3 DNA sequence: TGTGCCATCAGTGACAGGGGGCGGGAGACCCAGTACTTC. Translated, it gives CAISDRGRETQYF.